This T cell receptor (beta chain) is from a study of blood T cell repertoires in COVID-19 (dated by TCRdb to about 2020). At the level of the whole study: Samples covering the acute and convalescent phases of COVID-19 were provided by collaborators in the United States, Italy and Spain. Nearly every sample came with metadata listing a de-identified subject ID, COVID-19 status, age in years and sex. Subjects who had been exposed to COVID-19, were actively infected with it, or had recovered from it provided the deeply sampled blood TCRbeta repertoires that made up the dataset. The samples were drawn from the first 160 participants of the ongoing ImmuneRACE study and from 950 to 1,500 subjects provided by 6 global collaborators. The repertoires were released in a freely available public database intended as a resource for research on the immune response to SARS-CoV-2. The prospective study material was composed of cDNA or gDNA derived from T cells, B-cell-depleted T cells, or PBMCs. Where available, HLA class I and class II types were obtained from metadata supplied by the sample provider rather than from assay-based typing. What the authors observed across the whole study: The amount of clinical and demographic metadata varied by source and participant and was provided uncurated.

Worth noting for this clone: Its antigen is unknown. No much larger clone exists at a distance of one base, and base qualities are not known.

Collaborating institutions collected whole blood in K2EDTA tubes following their own protocols. For TCRbeta analysis, collaborator samples were shipped as frozen whole blood, as isolated PBMCs, or as DNA extracted from either sample type. The CDR3 numbers 14 residues from cysteine through phenylalanine. The kept DNA is CDR3 alone, 42 bases in frame from the first base. Reading the germline V gene (reference sequence) gives CDR1 WNHNN and CDR2 SYGVQD. The germline ends are 18 bases apart after V is trimmed by 10 bases and J by 2 bases. TCRbeta CDR3 regions were amplified from genomic DNA by means of the immunoSEQ Assay, a bias-controlled multiplex PCR. The source study handled its data this way. Within the assay, amplification of reference gene primers was used to estimate how many nucleated cells each sample contained. To quantify the absolute abundance of each unique TCRbeta CDR3 rearrangement, sequence reads were collapsed and filtered. Productive Simpson clonality was computed per sample as the square root of Simpson's diversity index over productive rearrangements. In TCRdb, the immuneACCESS table is reduced to in-frame sequences with V and J assigned. These tables do not hold every clone; where another copy was compared, an unresolved V gene accounts for under half, and the others remain unexplained. V and J calls and clone size are given by that table; D and trimming were obtained from the DNA. The sample contains about 47,000 clones, approximately 78% of them found a single time. The top ten clones comprise around 14% of the sample.

The chain employs TRBV10-1 and TRBJ2-7; TRBD2 is a weak D gene call, 6 bases matching. The sample consisted of peripheral blood. This receptor was taken from a human donor with acute or convalescent COVID-19. The donor label of this sample is uncertain. Read as DNA, the sequence is TGCGCCAACCTACGGGGGACCTCACCCTACGAGCAGTACTTC. Its product reads: CANLRGTSPYEQYF.